Described below is a single T cell receptor beta chain sequence and its context. TCRdb keeps only in-frame clones here, not all; method: immunoSEQ multiplex PCR. The sample yields under 40,000 clones, 90% seen once. This CDR3 contains 11 residues. From germline, CDR1 is MDHEN and CDR2 SYDVKM. V lost 9 bases, J lost 9 bases, and 12 bases lay in between. This sample is drawn from a study of PD-L1 blockade in urothelial cancer. This TCR was recovered from a man aged 65 to 79 with urothelial cancer. The sample here was PBMCs, taken around atezolizumab (anti-PD-L1) treatment. The chain couples TRBV28 to TRBJ2-1; weak D call: TRBD2 (6 bases). The chain's CDR3 is CASRGVGEQFF. The CDR3 DNA is TGTGCCAGTCGCGGGGTCGGTGAGCAGTTCTTC.